Listed below are T cell receptor beta chains from one sample, sequenced in a study of cytomegalovirus exposure and HLA in healthy donors. TCRdb keeps only in-frame clones here, not all; method: immunoSEQ multiplex PCR. Seen here are some 77,000 clones, over 70% observed once, and the top ten hold about 23%. Material for sequencing was PBMCs. Receptors were obtained from a woman between 45 and 60 years old in good health and CMV-seropositive. The CDR3 runs from the conserved cysteine through the conserved F or W. Fields, in order: clone size, J gene, CDR3 length, V gene, D gene, CDR3 DNA, CDR3 protein. D genes are given only for firm matches. Size is stated for part of the rows, as once, few or many counts, or as a class when the clone is expanded.

clone size: NA; J gene: TRBJ2-2; CDR3 length: 15; V gene: TRBV28; D gene: TRBD1; CDR3 DNA: TGTGCCAGCAGTCCCGGGACAGGGTCGGCCGGGGAGCTGTTTTTT; CDR3 protein: CASSPGTGSAGELFF
clone size: NA; J gene: TRBJ2-3; CDR3 length: 18; V gene: TRBV4-2; D gene: NA; CDR3 DNA: TGTGCCAGCAGCTCACTTGGGGGCGGGGGAGGATACGGAGATACGCAGTATTTT; CDR3 protein: CASSSLGGGGGYGDTQYF
clone size: NA; J gene: TRBJ2-3; CDR3 length: 14; V gene: TRBV7-8; D gene: TRBD1; CDR3 DNA: TGTGCCAGCAGTTTACAGGGGAAGACAGATACGCAGTATTTT; CDR3 protein: CASSLQGKTDTQYF
clone size: NA; J gene: TRBJ1-1; CDR3 length: 14; V gene: TRBV19; D gene: NA; CDR3 DNA: TGTGCCAGCCGACGGGGGGTAGGGAGCACTGAAGCTTTCTTT; CDR3 protein: CASRRGVGSTEAFF
clone size: NA; J gene: TRBJ2-1; CDR3 length: 14; V gene: TRBV5-1; D gene: TRBD1; CDR3 DNA: TGCGCCAGCAGCTGGGACAGGGGGGTCTATGAGCAGTTCTTC; CDR3 protein: CASSWDRGVYEQFF
clone size: few; J gene: TRBJ2-1; CDR3 length: 13; V gene: TRBV11-2; D gene: NA; CDR3 DNA: TGTGCCAGCAGCAATGTACGAGTAGTTGAGCAGTTCTTC; CDR3 protein: CASSNVRVVEQFF
clone size: NA; J gene: TRBJ2-7; CDR3 length: 15; V gene: TRBV5-1; D gene: NA; CDR3 DNA: TGCGCCAGCAGCTTGGGACCCTACCGGGAAAGAGAGCAGTACTTC; CDR3 protein: CASSLGPYREREQYF
clone size: NA; J gene: TRBJ2-1; CDR3 length: 15; V gene: TRBV10-3; D gene: TRBD2; CDR3 DNA: TGTGCCATCAGTGAACTAGCGGGGGCCTACAATGAGCAGTTCTTC; CDR3 protein: CAISELAGAYNEQFF
clone size: few; J gene: TRBJ1-1; CDR3 length: 15; V gene: TRBV11-1; D gene: TRBD1; CDR3 DNA: TGTGCCACCGGGGAGGGGACAGGAGCTAACACTGAAGCTTTCTTT; CDR3 protein: CATGEGTGANTEAFF
clone size: NA; J gene: TRBJ1-2; CDR3 length: 17; V gene: TRBV7-9; D gene: TRBD1; CDR3 DNA: TGTGCCAGCAGCCTGATTACCTCCGGGACAGGGTGGTGGAGCTACACCTTC; CDR3 protein: CASSLITSGTGWWSYTF
clone size: NA; J gene: TRBJ2-2; CDR3 length: 15; V gene: TRBV6-1; D gene: NA; CDR3 DNA: TGTGCCAGCAGTGAACTAGGTACGAACACCGGGGAGCTGTTTTTT; CDR3 protein: CASSELGTNTGELFF
clone size: NA; J gene: TRBJ1-2; CDR3 length: 14; V gene: TRBV11-2; D gene: NA; CDR3 DNA: TGTGCCAGCAGCTTCATTAGAGCGGGAGATGGCTACACCTTC; CDR3 protein: CASSFIRAGDGYTF
clone size: NA; J gene: TRBJ2-3; CDR3 length: 16; V gene: TRBV5-1; D gene: TRBD1; CDR3 DNA: TGCGCCAGCAGCTTGGCAGACAGGGGAGGTGGAGATACGCAGTATTTT; CDR3 protein: CASSLADRGGGDTQYF
clone size: NA; J gene: TRBJ2-5; CDR3 length: 15; V gene: TRBV5-8; D gene: NA; CDR3 DNA: TGTGCCAGCAGCGGCGGGACTCACGAGAGGGAGACCCAGTACTTC; CDR3 protein: CASSGGTHERETQYF
clone size: NA; J gene: TRBJ2-7; CDR3 length: 14; V gene: TRBV30; D gene: NA; CDR3 DNA: TGTGCCTGGAGTGTTTGGCAGGGGCGCCGCGAGCAGTACTTC; CDR3 protein: CAWSVWQGRREQYF
clone size: NA; J gene: TRBJ2-1; CDR3 length: 14; V gene: TRBV13; D gene: NA; CDR3 DNA: TGTGCCAGCAGCCTTGGGACCCGAGGGGGTGAGCAGTTCTTC; CDR3 protein: CASSLGTRGGEQFF
clone size: few; J gene: TRBJ2-1; CDR3 length: 15; V gene: TRBV2; D gene: TRBD2; CDR3 DNA: TGTGCCAGCAGTGAACTAAGCGGGGCGTACAATGAGCAGTTCTTC; CDR3 protein: CASSELSGAYNEQFF
clone size: NA; J gene: TRBJ1-5; CDR3 length: 18; V gene: TRBV6-4; D gene: NA; CDR3 DNA: TGTGCCAGCAGTGACTCGTCGACAGCACCCTTACCAAAAAGGCCCCAGCATTTT; CDR3 protein: CASSDSSTAPLPKRPQHF
clone size: NA; J gene: TRBJ2-2; CDR3 length: 16; V gene: TRBV7-9; D gene: TRBD1; CDR3 DNA: TGTGCCAGCAGCTTACTTGCACAGGGGACCACCGGGGAGCTGTTTTTT; CDR3 protein: CASSLLAQGTTGELFF
clone size: NA; J gene: TRBJ1-5; CDR3 length: 15; V gene: TRBV2; D gene: NA; CDR3 DNA: TGTGCCAGCACCAGGACAGATCCCGGCAATCAGCCCCAGCATTTT; CDR3 protein: CASTRTDPGNQPQHF
clone size: NA; J gene: TRBJ2-3; CDR3 length: 17; V gene: TRBV7-6; D gene: TRBD2; CDR3 DNA: TGTGCCAGCAGCTTAGGCTGGGGACTAGATGGGGGTTATACGCAGTATTTT; CDR3 protein: CASSLGWGLDGGYTQYF
clone size: NA; J gene: TRBJ2-3; CDR3 length: 16; V gene: TRBV5-4; D gene: TRBD2; CDR3 DNA: TGTGCCAGCAGCTTGGGGTTAGCGGGGGGGAAAGATACGCAGTATTTT; CDR3 protein: CASSLGLAGGKDTQYF
clone size: NA; J gene: TRBJ1-6; CDR3 length: 13; V gene: TRBV9; D gene: TRBD1; CDR3 DNA: TGTGCCAGCAGCAACCGACAGGGATCACCCCTCCACTTT; CDR3 protein: CASSNRQGSPLHF
clone size: NA; J gene: TRBJ1-2; CDR3 length: 16; V gene: TRBV6-6; D gene: NA; CDR3 DNA: TGTGCCAGCAGTTTTATTGGGGCGGGGGACCTCTATGGCTACACCTTC; CDR3 protein: CASSFIGAGDLYGYTF
clone size: NA; J gene: TRBJ2-1; CDR3 length: 14; V gene: TRBV29-1; D gene: TRBD2; CDR3 DNA: TGCAGCGTAGCTGGACTAGCGGGAGTTAGTGAGCAGTTCTTC; CDR3 protein: CSVAGLAGVSEQFF
clone size: NA; J gene: TRBJ2-5; CDR3 length: 15; V gene: TRBV13; D gene: TRBD2; CDR3 DNA: TGTGCCAGCAGCTTCAGGCGGGGGGCTTCGGAGACCCAGTACTTC; CDR3 protein: CASSFRRGASETQYF
clone size: NA; J gene: TRBJ1-5; CDR3 length: 13; V gene: TRBV2; D gene: NA; CDR3 DNA: TGTGCCAGCAGTAACAGGGGCAATCAGCCCCAGCATTTT; CDR3 protein: CASSNRGNQPQHF
clone size: NA; J gene: TRBJ1-6; CDR3 length: 19; V gene: TRBV10-1; D gene: NA; CDR3 DNA: TGCGCCAGCGAGGCAGGGCTTTTCTCCACAAGACGATATAATTCACCCCTCCACTTT; CDR3 protein: CASEAGLFSTRRYNSPLHF
clone size: once; J gene: TRBJ1-1; CDR3 length: 14; V gene: TRBV5-1; D gene: NA; CDR3 DNA: TGCGCCAGCAGCCTTTTGGGAGGGGAGACTGAAGCTTTCTTT; CDR3 protein: CASSLLGGETEAFF
clone size: NA; J gene: TRBJ2-5; CDR3 length: 13; V gene: TRBV5-1; D gene: NA; CDR3 DNA: TGCGCCAGCAGCCCTCAGGGAGGCGAGACCCAGTACTTC; CDR3 protein: CASSPQGGETQYF
clone size: NA; J gene: TRBJ1-5; CDR3 length: 14; V gene: TRBV5-1; D gene: NA; CDR3 DNA: TGCGCCAGCAGCCGAGGTGAGGGTAATCAGCCCCAGCATTTT; CDR3 protein: CASSRGEGNQPQHF
clone size: NA; J gene: TRBJ1-6; CDR3 length: 15; V gene: TRBV4-1; D gene: NA; CDR3 DNA: TGCGCCAGCGCAGCCCCGGGACTCTCAAATTCACCCCTCCACTTT; CDR3 protein: CASAAPGLSNSPLHF
clone size: NA; J gene: TRBJ2-1; CDR3 length: 16; V gene: TRBV9; D gene: NA; CDR3 DNA: TGTGCCAGCAGCGTAGGGGTTGGCCCGGAGGACAATGAGCAGTTCTTC; CDR3 protein: CASSVGVGPEDNEQFF
clone size: NA; J gene: TRBJ1-1; CDR3 length: 13; V gene: TRBV7-9; D gene: NA; CDR3 DNA: TGTGCCAGCAGTTCAAACACGAACACTGAAGCTTTCTTT; CDR3 protein: CASSSNTNTEAFF
clone size: once; J gene: TRBJ2-1; CDR3 length: 15; V gene: TRBV10-3; D gene: TRBD1; CDR3 DNA: TGTGCCATCAGCGTCCTGGGACAGGGAGACAATGAGCAGTTCTTC; CDR3 protein: CAISVLGQGDNEQFF